This entry lists 31 T cell receptor beta chains sequenced from one sample in a study of T cells in Graves' hyperthyroidism and ophthalmopathy. Amplified regions were TCR beta CDR3 sequences from RNA transcripts. First-round RT-PCR of the TCR CDR3 relied on the HTBI primer set. TCRdb passed the multiplex PCR reads through MiXCR, listing each CDR3 protein once. Of a few hundred thousand distinct CDR3 sequences in the sample, roughly 15% were seen once. Sequenced: blood. These receptors were obtained from an older woman with Graves' ophthalmopathy.

The V and J genes are TRBV19 and TRBJ2-3; perhaps TRBD1 as D (5 bases). Germline V CDR1 and CDR2: LNHDA, SQIVND (reference sequence). The CDR3 runs 14 residues. The V end was cut by 6 bases, the J end by 0 bases, with 10 bases between. The CDR3 spells CASRRTTSTDTQYF. CDR3 DNA: TGTGCCAGTAGAAGGACAACCAGCACAGATACGCAGTATTTT.

This clonotype has just a few counts. The V gene is TRBV20-1, the J gene TRBJ2-1; D is ambiguous. V lost 7 bases, J lost 7 bases, and 8 bases lay in between. This CDR3 region has 10 residues. The germline V gene encodes CDR1 DFQATT and CDR2 SNEGSKA (reference sequence). DNA for the CDR3: TGCAGTGTTTCCTCTAATGAGCAGTTCTTC. This translates into CSVSSNEQFF.

This clonotype was observed many times. J is TRBJ1-1 and V is TRBV12-3 or TRBV12-4, with TRBD1 matching 7 bases. J was trimmed by 0 bases and V by 4 bases; bases with no gene match: 5. The CDR3 has 15 amino acids. The CDR3 DNA follows: TGTGCCAGCAGTTCCCGGACAGGACTGAACACTGAAGCTTTCTTT. Translated, it gives CASSSRTGLNTEAFF.

This clonotype was seen many times. CDR3 coding DNA: TGTGCCAGCACCAGAGACAGGGTTGGTTCACCCCTCCACTTT. Encoded protein: CASTRDRVGSPLHF. The chain combines TRBV2 with TRBJ1-6, with 7 bases matching TRBD1. V dropped 7 bases and J dropped 9; count of bases not matched to a gene: 9. The length of the CDR3 is 14 residues. Germline CDR1 and CDR2: SNHLY and FYNNEI.

This sequence joins TRBV10-3 and TRBJ2-3, with a weak D call TRBD2 (7 bases). V lost 8 bases, J lost 1 base, and 16 bases lay in between. CDR1 and CDR2 (germline): ENHRY, SYGVKD. The CDR3 runs 15 residues. In DNA form, the CDR3 reads TGTGCCATCGGCCGGAGGGGGGGAGGCACAGATACGCAGTATTTT. Protein: CAIGRRGGGTDTQYF.

The chain carries TRBV20-1 and TRBJ1-4; 8 bases match TRBD1. Germline-derived CDR1 and CDR2 are DFQATT and SNEGSKA (reference sequence). V gave up 5 bases and J gave up 0 bases; unmatched junction bases: 2. CDR3 length: 14 amino acids. The DNA for the CDR3 is TGCAGTGCTGAACAGGGGGCAACTAATGAAAAACTGTTTTTT. Translating gives CSAEQGATNEKLFF.

This clonotype came up many times. CDR3 DNA sequence: TGTGCCAGCGCGTCCACGGACAGGGTAAAAGACTACGAGCAGTACTTC. This sequence encodes CASASTDRVKDYEQYF. The V and J genes are TRBV3-1 and TRBJ2-7; TRBD1 matches at 8 bases. The CDR3 contains 16 residues. J was trimmed by 3 bases and V by 8 bases; bases with no gene match: 15. Germline CDR1 and CDR2: LGHDT and YNNKEL (reference sequence).

The sample holds many counts of this clonotype. In DNA form, the CDR3 reads TGTGCCAGCAGCCAGAGAAGGGGCCTTCCCACAGATACGCAGTATTTT. Amino acids: CASSQRRGLPTDTQYF. This sequence joins TRBV28 and TRBJ2-3; TRBD1 might be the D (5 bases). The CDR3 is 16 amino acids. Germline V lookup: CDR1 MDHEN, CDR2 SYDVKM. Trimming pared 6 bases from V and 2 bases from J, leaving 18 bases between.

This clonotype was observed many times. The chain is built from TRBV3-1 and TRBJ1-5; TRBD1 aligns across 8 bases. Unmatched junction bases numbered 0, after V lost 1 base and J lost 4 bases. CDR3 length equals 14 residues. Germline CDR1 reads LGHDT; CDR2 reads YNNKEL (reference sequence). The CDR3 DNA reads TGTGCCAGCAGCCAAGGGACAGGGAATCAGCCCCAGCATTTT. Translation gives CASSQGTGNQPQHF.

This clonotype was counted at least ten times. The rearrangement uses TRBV20-1 and TRBJ2-3; 8 nucleotides agree with TRBD1. The V gene end was trimmed by 2 bases and the J gene end by 2 bases; junction bases not matched to a gene: 9. Germline loops: CDR1 DFQATT, CDR2 SNEGSKA (reference sequence). The length of the CDR3 is 16 residues. The CDR3 coding sequence is TGCAGTGCTAGATCGGACAGGGTGGAGGCCACAGATACGCAGTATTTT. It codes for CSARSDRVEATDTQYF.

This sequence joins TRBV11-2 and TRBJ2-5; 8 nucleotides agree with TRBD1. The CDR3 is 20 amino acids. V gave up 3 bases and J gave up 4 bases; unmatched junction bases: 22. Germline V gene data show CDR1 as SGHAT and CDR2 as FQNNGV. CDR3 in DNA: TGTGCCAGCAGCTTCCTGACAGGGGATCTGGGAAGCGTGGCTAGAGAGACCCAGTACTTC. Protein product: CASSFLTGDLGSVARETQYF. Supplemented by reference TRBV11-2 and TRBJ2-5, the full variable domain reads EAGVAQSPRYKIIEKRQSVAFWCNPISGHATLYWYQQILGQGPKLLIQFQNNGVVDDSQLPKDRFSAERLKGVDSTLKIQPAKLEDSAVYLCASSFLTGDLGSVARETQYFGPGTRLLVL.

This clonotype has more than one count but fewer than ten. A much larger clone lies a single base off, so this may be a read error. The genes are TRBV11-2 and TRBJ2-7; the D gene could be TRBD1 or TRBD2 (5 bases each). Trimming took off 3 bases at V and 4 bases at J, with 13 bases between the two ends. The germline V gene encodes CDR1 SGHAT and CDR2 FQNNGV. The CDR3 runs 14 residues. The CDR3 nucleotides are TGTGCCAGCAGCTTTAGGGACGGAACGTACGAGCAGTACTTC. Residues: CASSFRDGTYEQYF.

Concerning this clonotype itself: A read error may be the cause here, since a much bigger clone is one base away. The rearrangement uses TRBV2 and TRBJ2-6; 12 bases match TRBD2. The CDR3 contains 17 residues. Trimming cost V 11 bases and J 1 base; bases outside gene matches: 9. CDR1 is SNHLY and CDR2 is FYNNEI in the germline V gene. The CDR3 loop reads CAVPASGRVSGANVLTF. The CDR3 coding sequence is TGTGCCGTCCCGGCTAGCGGGAGGGTTTCTGGGGCCAACGTCCTGACTTTC.

This chain joins TRBV4-2 and TRBJ2-5, with TRBD2 matching over 13 bases. This CDR3 region has 15 residues. Germline V gene sequence: CDR1 LGHNA, CDR2 YNFKEQ. V shed 3 bases and J 5 bases; nucleotides not matched to a gene: 3. The CDR3 here is CASSQGLAGRETQYF. As DNA, the CDR3 is TGTGCCAGCAGCCAGGGACTAGCGGGACGGGAGACCCAGTACTTC.

The chain couples TRBV29-1 to TRBJ2-3; 10 nucleotides line up with TRBD2. Trimming at V came to 2 bases and at J to 0 bases, leaving 11 bases not matched to a gene. Per germline, CDR1 SQVTM and CDR2 ANQGSEA. The CDR3 length is 18 residues. The CDR3 reads CSVERTSGKPYSTDTQYF. The CDR3 coding sequence is TGCAGCGTTGAACGCACTAGCGGGAAGCCCTATAGCACAGATACGCAGTATTTT.

In regard to this clonotype: A single base separates this from a much larger clone, so it may be a read error. V is TRBV20-1 and J is TRBJ1-1; no reliable D call. Per the germline V gene, CDR1 is DFQATT and CDR2 is SNEGSKA (reference sequence). The CDR3 contains 11 residues. V was clipped by 3 bases and J by 6 bases, with 8 bases between them. CDR3 DNA: TGCAGTGCTAGTTTGTGGTCTGAAGCTTTCTTT. Residues: CSASLWSEAFF.

The CDR3 region is CAWSLGPYLAGDGNEQFF. The CDR3 bases are TGTGCCTGGAGCCTAGGCCCATATCTAGCGGGAGATGGCAATGAGCAGTTCTTC. V gene TRBV30 combines with J gene TRBJ2-1; 10 bases fit TRBD2. Trimming removed 3 bases from V and 6 bases from J; junction bases left unmatched: 17. Per the germline V gene, CDR1 is GTSNPN and CDR2 is SVGIG (reference sequence). There are 18 residues in the CDR3. Variable domain in full (rest from reference TRBV30 and TRBJ2-1): SQTIHQWPATLVQPVGSPLSLECTVEGTSNPNLYWYRQAAGRGLQLLFYSVGIGQISSEVPQNLSASRPQDRQFILSSKKLLLSDSGFYLCAWSLGPYLAGDGNEQFFGPGTRLTVL.

This clonotype was recorded many times. This chain connects TRBV7-3 to TRBJ2-5; unclear D gene. V lost 1 base, J lost 3 bases, and 12 bases lay in between. The CDR3 is 15 residues long. Germline loops: CDR1 SGHTA, CDR2 FQGTGA. The CDR3, as DNA: TGTGCCAGCAGCTTAAATGGGGTTCGGGAAGAGACCCAGTACTTC. Translating it yields CASSLNGVREETQYF.

This clonotype was recorded a few times. The chain couples TRBV6-1 to TRBJ2-2; 7 bases line up with TRBD1. Unmatched junction bases numbered 12, after V lost 5 bases and J lost 6 bases. The CDR3 length is 16 residues. CDR1 and CDR2 (germline): MNHNS, SASEGT. The CDR3: CASSRLRGQSSGELFF. In DNA form, the CDR3 reads TGTGCCAGCAGTCGCTTAAGGGGACAGAGCTCCGGGGAGCTGTTTTTT.

A word on this clonotype: This may be a read error, as it is one base from a much larger clone. The genes are TRBV7-2 and TRBJ2-3; no clear D gene. The CDR3 covers 13 residues. Germline CDR1 reads SGHTA; CDR2 reads FQGNSA. V was shortened by 1 base and J by 3 bases, with 5 bases between the two germline ends. This CDR3 is CASSLVWTDTQYF. Here the CDR3 DNA reads TGTGCCAGCAGCTTAGTGTGGACAGATACGCAGTATTTT. The full variable domain, with the rest looked up from reference TRBV7-2 and TRBJ2-3, is GAGVSQSPSNKVTEKGKDVELRCDPISGHTALYWYRQSLGQGLEFLIYFQGNSAPDKSGLPSDRFSAERTGGSVSTLTIQRTQQEDSAVYLCASSLVWTDTQYFGPGTRLTVL.

The chain uses TRBV15 and TRBJ2-5; 7 bases line up with TRBD1. The CDR3 is made up of 14 amino acids. Germline CDR1 reads LNHNV; CDR2 reads YYDKDF (reference sequence). The V segment lost 3 bases and the J segment 0 bases; nucleotides outside the gene matches: 1. The CDR3 DNA follows: TGTGCCACCAGCAGGGGGACAGACCAAGAGACCCAGTACTTC. The encoded protein is CATSRGTDQETQYF.

This chain links TRBV28 with TRBJ2-2; D gene unclear. The CDR3 consists of 14 residues. V lost 10 bases to trimming and J lost 6 bases, with 18 bases between them. Germline V lookup: CDR1 MDHEN, CDR2 SYDVKM. The CDR3 is CATAPLSSAGELFF. The CDR3 nucleotides read TGTGCCACCGCCCCCTTATCCTCCGCCGGGGAGCTGTTTTTT.

This clonotype was detected many times. CDR3 bases: TGTGCCAGCAAAGGACTCACCGTCTCCTACGAGCAGTACTTC. As protein: CASKGLTVSYEQYF. The gene calls are TRBV6-1 and TRBJ2-7; a weak D match, TRBD2 (5 bases). The germline V gene encodes CDR1 MNHNS and CDR2 SASEGT. With 7 bases removed from V and 0 bases from J, the gap between germline ends came to 13 bases. There are 14 residues in the CDR3.

Many counts were recorded for this clonotype. The V and J genes are TRBV5-1 and TRBJ1-1; no clear D gene. V lost 5 bases and J 4 bases, leaving 15 bases between the germline ends. The CDR3 consists of 14 residues. Germline V CDR1 and CDR2: SGHRS, YFSETQ. This CDR3 is CASSLFGVSTEAFF. The CDR3 DNA follows: TGCGCCAGCAGTCTCTTTGGGGTGAGCACTGAAGCTTTCTTT.

This clonotype was observed at least ten times. The J gene is TRBJ2-7, the V gene TRBV30; no reliable D call. CDR3 length equals 11 residues. Germline V gene lookup returns CDR1 GTSNPN and CDR2 SVGIG (reference sequence). Trimming removed 2 bases from V and 4 bases from J, with 6 bases in between. The CDR3 protein is CAWSSQYEQYF. The CDR3 coding sequence is TGTGCCTGGAGTTCCCAGTACGAGCAGTACTTC. Full variable domain (rest looked up from reference TRBV30 and TRBJ2-7): SQTIHQWPATLVQPVGSPLSLECTVEGTSNPNLYWYRQAAGRGLQLLFYSVGIGQISSEVPQNLSASRPQDRQFILSSKKLLLSDSGFYLCAWSSQYEQYFGPGTRLTVT.

The chain is built from TRBV27 and TRBJ2-7; a weak D match, TRBD1 (6 bases). The CDR3 contains 13 residues. The germline V and J ends were trimmed by 6 bases and 5 bases, with 14 bases remaining between them. The germline gives CDR1 MNHEY, CDR2 SMNVEV (reference sequence). DNA for the CDR3: TGTGCCAGCAGACAGGGCTCCGGTAACGAGCAGTACTTC. This translates into CASRQGSGNEQYF.

The CDR3 sequence: CASSLPGVANEKLFF. The CDR3 bases are TGTGCCAGCAGTTTGCCAGGGGTGGCTAATGAAAAACTGTTTTTT. The J gene is TRBJ1-4, the V gene TRBV28, with D possibly being TRBD1 (6 bases). Trimming removed 3 bases at V and 3 bases at J, with 11 bases between. CDR3 length: 15 residues. Germline V gene sequence: CDR1 MDHEN, CDR2 SYDVKM. Using reference TRBV28 and TRBJ1-4 for the parts outside the CDR3, the full variable domain is DVKVTQSSRYLVKRTGEKVFLECVQDMDHENMFWYRQDPGLGLRLIYFSYDVKMKEKGDIPEGYSVSREKKERFSLILESASTNQTSMYLCASSLPGVANEKLFFGSGTQLSVL.

This clonotype occurred many times. The chain recombines TRBV6-1 with TRBJ2-3; D is unresolved. The CDR3 sequence is 13 residues long. The V and J ends lost 3 bases and 6 bases respectively, with 10 bases between them. CDR1 and CDR2 (germline): MNHNS, SASEGT. This chain's CDR3 is CASSDGFGDTQYF. CDR3 nucleotides: TGTGCCAGCAGTGACGGGTTTGGGGATACGCAGTATTTT.

This clonotype has ten or more counts. The chain combines TRBV20-1 with TRBJ2-7, with TRBD2 as a possible D gene (5 bases). Germline V gene sequence: CDR1 DFQATT, CDR2 SNEGSKA (reference sequence). The germline V and J ends were trimmed by 6 bases and 6 bases, with 18 bases remaining between them. This CDR3 comprises 13 residues. The DNA for the CDR3 is TGCAGTGCGGAACCGATAACTAGTCTCGAGCAGTACTTC. Protein sequence: CSAEPITSLEQYF.

The J gene is TRBJ2-5, the V gene TRBV29-1; TRBD2 agrees at 9 bases. The CDR3 spans 17 residues. CDR1 is SQVTM, CDR2 ANQGSEA, per germline. The V gene end was trimmed by 6 bases and the J gene end by 7 bases; junction bases not matched to a gene: 21. CDR3 bases: TGCAGCGTCGCGGTGGCGGGAGGGCCGGGTGTATCGGGGACCCAGTACTTC. It yields the protein CSVAVAGGPGVSGTQYF.

The CDR3 loop reads CASQRDLQSRNIQYF. The CDR3, as DNA: TGTGCCAGCCAAAGGGATCTCCAATCGAGGAACATTCAGTACTTC. The chain combines TRBV6-2 or TRBV6-3 with TRBJ2-4; D remains unclear. The CDR3 contains 15 residues. V was trimmed by 8 bases and J by 7 bases, leaving 21 bases between them. Germline assignment: CDR1 MNHEY and CDR2 SVGEGT.